Each of the 5 T cell receptor beta chains below was sequenced from the same sample in a study of blood T cell repertoires in COVID-19. The assay was immunoSEQ multiplex PCR, and TCRdb's table has in-frame clones only and misses some. Of around 270,000 clones listed, around nine tenths are singletons. The sequencing sample was made of peripheral blood. These TCRs come from a man younger than 40 with acute or convalescent COVID-19.

V is TRBV5-5 and J is TRBJ2-3, with 8 bases matching TRBD1. CDR3 length: 15 residues. CDR1 is SGHKS, CDR2 YYEKEE, per germline (reference sequence). V lost 5 bases, J lost 3 bases, and 8 bases stayed unmatched. CDR3 sequence: CASRPGGAGTDTQYF. The CDR3 DNA reads as TGTGCCAGCAGACCAGGGGGCGCAGGTACAGATACGCAGTATTTT.

This chain connects TRBV6-6 to TRBJ2-1; TRBD2 matches 11 bases. Germline CDR1 is MNHNY and CDR2 is SVGAGI (reference sequence). This CDR3 has 14 residues. Losses at the gene ends were 2 bases for V and 9 bases for J; bases not matched to a gene: 3. CDR3 sequence reads: CASSYVGTSGEQFF. CDR3 in DNA: TGTGCCAGCAGTTACGTTGGGACTAGCGGTGAGCAGTTCTTC.

The J gene is TRBJ2-2, the V gene TRBV12-3 or TRBV12-4; no clear D gene. This CDR3 has 12 amino acids. The V end lost 0 bases, the J end lost 7 bases, and 3 bases lay between the germline ends. Here the CDR3 reads CASSLASGELFF. CDR3 nucleotide sequence: TGTGCCAGCAGTTTAGCTAGCGGGGAGCTGTTTTTT.

The chain uses TRBV28 and TRBJ2-4; 12 bases map to TRBD1. Germline CDR1 MDHEN, CDR2 SYDVKM. The CDR3 is made up of 14 amino acids. V lost 7 bases to trimming and J lost 6 bases; unmatched junction nucleotides: 4. CDR3 DNA sequence: TGTGCCAGCACCTGGGGACAGGGGGCAAACATTCAGTACTTC. It is translated as CASTWGQGANIQYF.

The gene calls are TRBV30 and TRBJ1-1; D is undetermined. The CDR3 is made up of 11 amino acids. Trimming removed 2 bases at V and 3 bases at J, with 4 bases between. Germline V gives CDR1 GTSNPN, CDR2 SVGIG (reference sequence). CDR3 coding DNA: TGTGCCTGGAGTCTAGACACTGAAGCTTTCTTT. It is translated as CAWSLDTEAFF.